This T cell receptor (beta chain) comes out of a study of cytomegalovirus exposure and HLA in healthy donors. Study context: Out of 170 million or so T cells, an earlier analysis found around 120 million unique TCR beta sequences in total. Study-level findings and limits: Within an earlier analysis, most TCR beta V segments proved productive either about 90% or about 30% of the time. Most CMV-associated TCR beta chains appeared HLA-restricted in a later analysis.

As regards this clone: The target antigen is unknown.

PCR primers comprised 60 Vbeta and 13 Jbeta primers. Sequencing used immunoSEQ multiplex PCR; TCRdb keeps in-frame clones, though not all of them. The listing records 93,000 or so clones. The source is a man between 35 and 55 years old in good health and CMV-seronegative. The specimen was PBMCs.

This CDR3 is CASSSQLRGDTQYF. In nucleotides, the CDR3 is TGTGCCAGCAGTTCGCAACTAAGGGGAGATACGCAGTATTTT. The rearrangement links TRBV27 to TRBJ2-3, with D tentatively TRBD1 (5 bases). Per germline, CDR1 MNHEY and CDR2 SMNVEV (reference sequence). The CDR3 is made up of 14 amino acids. V was trimmed by 4 bases and J by 5 bases, leaving 13 bases between them.